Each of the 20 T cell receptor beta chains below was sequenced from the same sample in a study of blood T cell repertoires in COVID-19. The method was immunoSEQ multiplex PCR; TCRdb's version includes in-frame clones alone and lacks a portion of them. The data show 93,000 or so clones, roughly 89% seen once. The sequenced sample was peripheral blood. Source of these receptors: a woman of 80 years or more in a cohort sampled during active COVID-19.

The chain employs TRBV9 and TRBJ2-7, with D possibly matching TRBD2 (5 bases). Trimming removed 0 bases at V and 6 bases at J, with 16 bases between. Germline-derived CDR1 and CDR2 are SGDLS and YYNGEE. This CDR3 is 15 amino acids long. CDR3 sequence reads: CASSVGAEGFSEQYF. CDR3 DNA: TGTGCCAGCAGCGTAGGGGCAGAGGGCTTCTCCGAGCAGTACTTC.

CDR3 sequence: CATKELQGYYNEQFF. The DNA of the CDR3 is TGTGCCACCAAAGAACTCCAGGGTTACTACAATGAGCAGTTCTTC. The chain recombines TRBV27 with TRBJ2-1; a possible D gene is TRBD1 (5 bases). V gave up 10 bases and J gave up 3 bases, with 19 bases separating them. The length of the CDR3 is 15 residues. In germline, CDR1 is MNHEY, CDR2 SMNVEV (reference sequence).

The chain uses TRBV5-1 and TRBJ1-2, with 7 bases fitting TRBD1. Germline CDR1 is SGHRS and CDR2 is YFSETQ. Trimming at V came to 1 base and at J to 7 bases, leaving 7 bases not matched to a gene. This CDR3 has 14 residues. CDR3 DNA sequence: TGCGCCAGCAGCTTGACTCCAGGGGGTAGTGGCTACACCTTC. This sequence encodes CASSLTPGGSGYTF.

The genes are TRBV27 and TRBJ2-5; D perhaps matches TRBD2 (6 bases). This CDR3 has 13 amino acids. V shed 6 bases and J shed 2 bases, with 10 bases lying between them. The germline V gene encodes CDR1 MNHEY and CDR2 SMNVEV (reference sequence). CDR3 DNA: TGTGCCAGCAGCATTGGGAGGCAAGAGACCCAGTACTTC. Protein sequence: CASSIGRQETQYF.

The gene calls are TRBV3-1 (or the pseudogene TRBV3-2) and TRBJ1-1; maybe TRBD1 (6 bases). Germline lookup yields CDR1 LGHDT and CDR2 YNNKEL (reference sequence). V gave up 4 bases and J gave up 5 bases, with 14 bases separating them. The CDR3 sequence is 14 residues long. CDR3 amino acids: CASSRGGAGTEAFF. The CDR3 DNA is TGTGCCAGCAGCCGCGGGGGCGCGGGAACTGAAGCTTTCTTT.

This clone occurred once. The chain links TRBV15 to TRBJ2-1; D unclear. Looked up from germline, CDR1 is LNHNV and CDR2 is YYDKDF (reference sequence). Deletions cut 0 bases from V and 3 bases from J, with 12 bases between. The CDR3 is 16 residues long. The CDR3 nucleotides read TGTGCCACCAGCAGAGATAATACTCTTCTCTACAATGAGCAGTTCTTC. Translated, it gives CATSRDNTLLYNEQFF.

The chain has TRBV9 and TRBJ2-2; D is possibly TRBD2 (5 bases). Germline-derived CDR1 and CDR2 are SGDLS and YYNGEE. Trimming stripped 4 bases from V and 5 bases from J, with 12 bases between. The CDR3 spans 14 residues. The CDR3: CASSLQTGTGELFF. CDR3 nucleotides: TGTGCCAGCAGCTTACAAACGGGAACCGGGGAGCTGTTTTTT. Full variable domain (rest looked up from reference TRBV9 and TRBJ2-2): DSGVTQTPKHLITATGQRVTLRCSPRSGDLSVYWYQQSLDQGLQFLIQYYNGEERAKGNILERFSAQQFPDLHSELNLSSLELGDSALYFCASSLQTGTGELFFGEGSRLTVL.

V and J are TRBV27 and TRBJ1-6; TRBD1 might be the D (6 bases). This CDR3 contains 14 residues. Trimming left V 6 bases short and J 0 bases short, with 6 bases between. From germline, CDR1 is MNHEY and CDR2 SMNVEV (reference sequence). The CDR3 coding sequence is TGTGCCAGCAGACAGGGCTCCTATAATTCACCCCTCCACTTT. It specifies CASRQGSYNSPLHF.

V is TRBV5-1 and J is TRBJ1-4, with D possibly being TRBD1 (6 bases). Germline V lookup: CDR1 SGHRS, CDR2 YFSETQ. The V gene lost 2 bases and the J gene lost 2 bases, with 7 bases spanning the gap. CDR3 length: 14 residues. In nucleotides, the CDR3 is TGCGCCAGCAGCTTACAGGGCACTAATGAAAAACTGTTTTTT. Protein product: CASSLQGTNEKLFF.

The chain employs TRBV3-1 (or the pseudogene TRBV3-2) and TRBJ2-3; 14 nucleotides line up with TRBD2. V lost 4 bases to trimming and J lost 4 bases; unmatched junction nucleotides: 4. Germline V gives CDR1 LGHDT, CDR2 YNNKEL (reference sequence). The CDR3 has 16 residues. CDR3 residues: CASSPRTSGGPDTQYF. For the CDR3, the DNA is TGTGCCAGCAGCCCCCGGACTAGCGGGGGGCCAGATACGCAGTATTTT.

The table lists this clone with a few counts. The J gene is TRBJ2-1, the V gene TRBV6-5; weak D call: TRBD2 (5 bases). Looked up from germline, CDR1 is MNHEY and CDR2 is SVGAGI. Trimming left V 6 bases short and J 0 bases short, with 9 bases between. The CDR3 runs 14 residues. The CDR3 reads CASRDSTSYNEQFF. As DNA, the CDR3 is TGTGCCAGCAGGGACTCGACCTCCTACAATGAGCAGTTCTTC.

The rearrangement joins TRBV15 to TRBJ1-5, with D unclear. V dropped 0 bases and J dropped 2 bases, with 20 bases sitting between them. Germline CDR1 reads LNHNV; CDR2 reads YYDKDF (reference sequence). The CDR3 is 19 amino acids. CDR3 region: CATSRDEVVGGGRNQPQHF. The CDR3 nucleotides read TGTGCCACCAGCAGAGATGAGGTCGTGGGAGGCGGGCGCAATCAGCCCCAGCATTTT.

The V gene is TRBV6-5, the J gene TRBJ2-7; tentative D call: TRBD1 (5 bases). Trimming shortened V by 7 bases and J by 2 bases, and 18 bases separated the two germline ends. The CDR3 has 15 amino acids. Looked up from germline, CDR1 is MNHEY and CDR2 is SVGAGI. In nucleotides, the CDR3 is TGTGCCAGCACTCCTGCTCCGACAGTGGCCTACGAGCAGTACTTC. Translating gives CASTPAPTVAYEQYF.

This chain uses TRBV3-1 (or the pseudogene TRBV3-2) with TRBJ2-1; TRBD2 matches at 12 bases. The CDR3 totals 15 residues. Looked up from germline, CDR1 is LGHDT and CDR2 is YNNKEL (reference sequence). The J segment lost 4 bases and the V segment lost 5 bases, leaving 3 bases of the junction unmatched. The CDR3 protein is CASSTTSGRYNEQFF. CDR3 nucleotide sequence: TGTGCCAGCAGCACCACTAGCGGGAGGTACAATGAGCAGTTCTTC.

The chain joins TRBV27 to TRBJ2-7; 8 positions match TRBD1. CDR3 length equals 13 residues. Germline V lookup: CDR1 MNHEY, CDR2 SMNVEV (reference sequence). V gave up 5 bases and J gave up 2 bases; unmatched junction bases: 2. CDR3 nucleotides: TGTGCCAGCAGTAGGACAGGGACCTACGAGCAGTACTTC. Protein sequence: CASSRTGTYEQYF.

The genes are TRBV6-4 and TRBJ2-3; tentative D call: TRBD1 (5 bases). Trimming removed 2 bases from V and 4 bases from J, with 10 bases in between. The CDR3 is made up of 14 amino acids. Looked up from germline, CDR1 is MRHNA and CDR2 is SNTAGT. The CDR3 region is CASSDTTRADTQYF. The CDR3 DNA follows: TGTGCCAGCAGTGACACGACCAGGGCAGATACGCAGTATTTT.

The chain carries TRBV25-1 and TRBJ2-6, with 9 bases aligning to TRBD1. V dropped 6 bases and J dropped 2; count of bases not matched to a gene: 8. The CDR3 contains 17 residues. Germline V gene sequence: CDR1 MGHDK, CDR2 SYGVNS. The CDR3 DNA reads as TGTGCCAGCAGCTCCGGGACAGGGTTACCTGGGGCCAACGTCCTGACTTTC. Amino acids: CASSSGTGLPGANVLTF.

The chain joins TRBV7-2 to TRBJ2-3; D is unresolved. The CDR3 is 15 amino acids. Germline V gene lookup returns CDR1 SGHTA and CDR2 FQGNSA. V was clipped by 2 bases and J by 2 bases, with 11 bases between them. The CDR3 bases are TGTGCCAGCAGCTTATCTCCGGGTTTCACAGATACGCAGTATTTT. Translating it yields CASSLSPGFTDTQYF.

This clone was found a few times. The DNA for the CDR3 is TGTGCCAGCAGTTTTAGCGGATATAAGAATGAGCAGTTCTTC. Its translation is CASSFSGYKNEQFF. The chain links TRBV28 to TRBJ2-1, with TRBD2 as a possible D gene (6 bases). The ends were cut back, 3 bases at V and 7 bases at J, with 13 bases in the middle. The CDR3 covers 14 residues. Germline V gives CDR1 MDHEN, CDR2 SYDVKM.

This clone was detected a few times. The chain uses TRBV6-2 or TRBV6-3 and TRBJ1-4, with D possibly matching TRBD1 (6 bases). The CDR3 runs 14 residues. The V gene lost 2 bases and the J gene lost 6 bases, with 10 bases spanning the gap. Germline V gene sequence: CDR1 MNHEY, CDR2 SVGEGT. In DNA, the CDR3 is TGTGCCAGCAGTTACGGGACACGAGATGAAAAACTGTTTTTT. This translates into CASSYGTRDEKLFF.